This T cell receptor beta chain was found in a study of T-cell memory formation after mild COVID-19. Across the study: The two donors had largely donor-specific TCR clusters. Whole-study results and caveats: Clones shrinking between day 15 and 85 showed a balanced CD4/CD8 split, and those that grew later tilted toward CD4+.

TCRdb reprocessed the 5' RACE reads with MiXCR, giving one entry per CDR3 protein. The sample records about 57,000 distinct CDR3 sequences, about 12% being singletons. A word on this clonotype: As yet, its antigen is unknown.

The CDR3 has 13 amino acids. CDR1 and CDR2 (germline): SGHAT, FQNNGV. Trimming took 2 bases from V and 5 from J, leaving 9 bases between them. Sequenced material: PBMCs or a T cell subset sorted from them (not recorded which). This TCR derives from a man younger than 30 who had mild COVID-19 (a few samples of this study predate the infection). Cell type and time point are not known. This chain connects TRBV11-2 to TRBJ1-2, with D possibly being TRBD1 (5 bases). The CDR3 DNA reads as TGTGCCAGCAGCTTATGGGACCTGTATGGCTACACCTTC. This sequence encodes CASSLWDLYGYTF. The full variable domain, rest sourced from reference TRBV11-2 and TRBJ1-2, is EAGVAQSPRYKIIEKRQSVAFWCNPISGHATLYWYQQILGQGPKLLIQFQNNGVVDDSQLPKDRFSAERLKGVDSTLKIQPAKLEDSAVYLCASSLWDLYGYTFGSGTRLTVV.